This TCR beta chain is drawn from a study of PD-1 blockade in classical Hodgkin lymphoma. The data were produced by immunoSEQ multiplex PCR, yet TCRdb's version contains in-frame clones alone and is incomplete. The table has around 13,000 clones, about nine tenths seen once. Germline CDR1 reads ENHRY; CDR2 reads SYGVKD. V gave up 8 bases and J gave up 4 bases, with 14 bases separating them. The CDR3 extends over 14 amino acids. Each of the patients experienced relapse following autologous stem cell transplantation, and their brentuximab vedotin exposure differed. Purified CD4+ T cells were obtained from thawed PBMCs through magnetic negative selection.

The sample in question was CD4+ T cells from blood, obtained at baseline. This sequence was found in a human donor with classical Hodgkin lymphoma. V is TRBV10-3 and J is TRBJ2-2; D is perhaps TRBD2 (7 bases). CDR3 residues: CAIRRGGGTGELFF. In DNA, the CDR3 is TGTGCCATCCGTAGGGGGGGAGGCACCGGGGAGCTGTTTTTT.